Listed below are T cell receptor beta chains from one sample, sequenced in a study of cytomegalovirus exposure and HLA in healthy donors. TCRdb's copy holds only in-frame clones and misses some; the assay was immunoSEQ multiplex PCR. This sample has about 180,000 clones, with 77% found just once. Sequencing was performed on PBMCs. These receptors were collected from an older woman in good health and CMV-seropositive. The CDR3 runs from the conserved cysteine through the conserved F or W. A D gene is named only where the DNA matches it firmly. Not all rows give a size; the values are once, few, many and, for expanded clones, a class.

V: TRBV5-1; J: TRBJ2-5; size: NA; D: TRBD2; length: 15; CDR3: CASSRGTSGRETQYF; DNA: TGCGCCAGCAGCCGCGGGACTAGCGGGAGGGAGACCCAGTACTTC
V: TRBV5-1; J: TRBJ2-4; size: NA; D: TRBD2; length: 17; CDR3: CASSLAREGETKNIQYF; DNA: TGCGCCAGCAGCTTGGCCAGGGAGGGTGAGACCAAAAACATTCAGTACTTC
V: TRBV4-2; J: TRBJ2-7; size: NA; D: NA; length: 13; CDR3: CASSQHTDYEQYF; DNA: TGTGCCAGCAGCCAACACACCGACTACGAGCAGTACTTC
V: TRBV6-1; J: TRBJ2-2; size: NA; D: TRBD2; length: 17; CDR3: CASSEAGLAENTGELFF; DNA: TGTGCCAGCAGTGAAGCGGGACTAGCAGAGAACACCGGGGAGCTGTTTTTT
V: TRBV7-9; J: TRBJ1-1; size: NA; D: NA; length: 14; CDR3: CASSLARGATEAFF; DNA: TGTGCCAGCAGCTTAGCTCGTGGGGCCACTGAAGCTTTCTTT
V: TRBV28; J: TRBJ2-1; size: NA; D: NA; length: 13; CDR3: CASTPTSSNEQFF; DNA: TGTGCCAGCACTCCGACTAGTTCGAATGAGCAGTTCTTC
V: TRBV18; J: TRBJ1-2; size: NA; D: NA; length: 14; CDR3: CASQGREDSYGYTF; DNA: TGTGCCAGCCAAGGCAGGGAAGATTCATATGGCTACACCTTC
V: TRBV11-2; J: TRBJ1-2; size: NA; D: TRBD1; length: 15; CDR3: CASSSSQGFHYGYTF; DNA: TGTGCCAGCAGCTCATCACAGGGGTTTCACTATGGCTACACCTTC
V: TRBV2; J: TRBJ2-7; size: NA; D: TRBD2; length: 15; CDR3: CASSASGGPTYEQYF; DNA: TGTGCCAGCAGTGCCTCGGGGGGGCCTACCTACGAGCAGTACTTC
V: TRBV9; J: TRBJ2-1; size: few; D: TRBD2; length: 16; CDR3: CASSPVSGSSYNEQFF; DNA: TGTGCCAGCAGCCCGGTTAGCGGGAGCTCCTACAATGAGCAGTTCTTC
V: TRBV5-1; J: TRBJ2-3; size: NA; D: TRBD2; length: 16; CDR3: CASSLELAGGGDTQYF; DNA: TGCGCCAGCAGCTTGGAGCTAGCGGGGGGAGGAGATACGCAGTATTTT
V: TRBV28; J: TRBJ1-5; size: NA; D: TRBD1; length: 17; CDR3: CASSIQGALGFNQPQHF; DNA: TGTGCCAGCAGTATACAGGGGGCATTAGGGTTCAATCAGCCCCAGCATTTT
V: TRBV2; J: TRBJ1-1; size: NA; D: NA; length: 14; CDR3: CASRGRTTNTEAFF; DNA: TGTGCCAGCAGGGGAAGGACAACGAACACTGAAGCTTTCTTT
V: TRBV28; J: TRBJ1-6; size: NA; D: NA; length: 15; CDR3: CASRVGDIWNSPLHF; DNA: TGTGCCAGCAGGGTGGGGGACATATGGAATTCACCCCTCCACTTT
V: TRBV29-1; J: TRBJ2-7; size: NA; D: TRBD1; length: 13; CDR3: CSAAGQGFYEQYF; DNA: TGCAGCGCCGCGGGACAGGGCTTCTACGAGCAGTACTTC
V: TRBV28; J: TRBJ1-2; size: NA; D: TRBD1; length: 13; CDR3: CASRWGQGYGYTF; DNA: TGTGCCAGCAGATGGGGACAGGGGTATGGCTACACCTTC
V: TRBV7-2; J: TRBJ1-3; size: once; D: NA; length: 14; CDR3: CASSPGGAGNTIYF; DNA: TGTGCCAGCAGCCCGGGGGGGGCGGGAAACACCATATATTTT
V: TRBV5-1; J: TRBJ2-2; size: NA; D: TRBD2; length: 15; CDR3: CASSPTSGGTGELFF; DNA: TGCGCCAGCAGCCCGACTAGCGGGGGGACCGGGGAGCTGTTTTTT
V: TRBV10-2; J: TRBJ2-3; size: NA; D: TRBD2; length: 18; CDR3: CASSGGLAGGMSTDTQYF; DNA: TGCGCCAGCAGTGGGGGACTAGCGGGGGGGATGAGCACAGATACGCAGTATTTT
V: TRBV28; J: TRBJ1-5; size: few; D: NA; length: 14; CDR3: CASSFRGLNQPQHF; DNA: TGTGCCAGCAGTTTCCGGGGACTCAATCAGCCCCAGCATTTT